This T cell receptor beta chain originates from a study of blood T cell repertoires in COVID-19. Study details: Both acute and convalescent COVID-19 samples were obtained from the United States, Italy and Spain.

The table came from immunoSEQ multiplex PCR; TCRdb's copy has only in-frame clones and leaves some out. The data hold 65,000 to 90,000 clones, with roughly four fifths observed a single time. In germline, CDR1 is MNHEY, CDR2 SVGAGI. Trimming took 7 bases from V and 15 from J, leaving 22 bases between them. The CDR3 covers 14 residues. The chain recombines TRBV6-5 with TRBJ1-6; D is perhaps TRBD1 (5 bases). This receptor was identified in a man between 65 and 85 years old with active or convalescent COVID-19. Material: peripheral blood. The CDR3 coding sequence is TGTGCCAGCATCGAAAGAGGGAGGGGACGAGACCTCCACTTT. The encoded protein is CASIERGRGRDLHF.